Each of the 9 T cell receptor beta chains below was sequenced from the same sample in a study of T-cell memory formation after mild COVID-19. TCRdb reprocessed the 5' RACE reads via MiXCR and lists one record per CDR3 protein. The sample yields about 430,000 distinct CDR3 sequences, 20% to 30% seen once. Sequenced input: PBMCs or a T cell subset sorted from them (not recorded which). These receptors all come from an adult woman who had mild COVID-19 (a few samples of this study predate the infection). Cell type and time point are not known.

This clonotype was detected only a few times. The rearrangement joins TRBV27 to TRBJ2-3; D unclear. CDR1 and CDR2 from the germline V gene are MNHEY and SMNVEV (reference sequence). The CDR3 loop spans 18 amino acids. Trimming pared 3 bases from V and 6 bases from J, leaving 25 bases between. The CDR3 reads CASSFGSNPARPADTQYF. The DNA of the CDR3 is TGTGCCAGCAGTTTCGGAAGTAACCCGGCTCGCCCGGCCGATACGCAGTATTTT.

V is TRBV7-9 and J is TRBJ2-3; D unclear. V lost 5 bases, J lost 6 bases, and 15 bases lay in between. The CDR3 extends over 14 amino acids. The germline V gene encodes CDR1 SEHNR and CDR2 FQNEAQ (reference sequence). Written as DNA, the CDR3 is TGTGCCAGCAGCCAGGCCCGGGTAGGCGATACGCAGTATTTT. Its protein product is CASSQARVGDTQYF.

V gene TRBV20-1 combines with J gene TRBJ1-3; maybe TRBD1 (6 bases). With 3 bases removed from V and 4 bases from J, the gap between germline ends came to 13 bases. CDR1 and CDR2 (germline): DFQATT, SNEGSKA (reference sequence). CDR3 length: 14 residues. In nucleotides, the CDR3 is TGCAGTGCTAGGCCCGGGGGGCCAGGAAACACCATATATTTT. Its protein is CSARPGGPGNTIYF.

The chain couples TRBV7-9 to TRBJ1-2; D is unclear. V lost 5 bases to trimming and J lost 3 bases, with 10 bases between them. Looked up from germline, CDR1 is SEHNR and CDR2 is FQNEAQ (reference sequence). This CDR3 region has 13 residues. CDR3: CASSPPGDYGYTF. DNA of the CDR3: TGTGCCAGCAGCCCCCCCGGGGACTATGGCTACACCTTC.

The chain carries TRBV6-5 and TRBJ2-3; the match to TRBD2 covers 9 bases. Losses at the gene ends were 6 bases for V and 3 bases for J; bases not matched to a gene: 4. CDR1 is MNHEY, CDR2 SVGAGI, per germline. This CDR3 has 14 amino acids. CDR3 bases: TGTGCCAGCAGGCGGACTAGCGCGACAGATACGCAGTATTTT. Protein product: CASRRTSATDTQYF.

This chain links TRBV7-9 with TRBJ1-2; a possible D gene is TRBD1 (5 bases). Between the trimmed V and J ends, which lost 5 bases and 6 bases, there was a span of 13 bases. This CDR3 is built from 13 residues. Germline values: CDR1 SEHNR, CDR2 FQNEAQ (reference sequence). CDR3 protein: CASSTRGWDGYTF. CDR3 nucleotides: TGTGCCAGCAGCACGCGGGGCTGGGATGGCTACACCTTC.

V is TRBV5-1 and J is TRBJ2-7, with 8 bases matching TRBD1. Losses at the gene ends were 3 bases for V and 3 bases for J; bases not matched to a gene: 5. The length of the CDR3 is 14 residues. In germline, CDR1 is SGHRS, CDR2 YFSETQ. CDR3 bases: TGCGCCAGCAGCTGGACAGGGCATAACTACGAGCAGTACTTC. It yields the protein CASSWTGHNYEQYF.

This clonotype appeared a few times. The rearrangement joins TRBV21-1 to TRBJ1-5; the table's D call of TRBD1 was not tested on the DNA. TRBV21-1 counts as a pseudogene. The CDR3 has 16 residues. The CDR3 region is CASSKGTDDSNQPQHF. The CDR3 DNA is TGTGCCAGCAGCAAAGGGACAGACGATAGCAATCAGCCCCAGCATTTT.

CDR3 coding DNA: TGCGCCAGCAGCCAAGATCTTAATATCCTAGACAGGGGCAGACATTTT. Translating it yields CASSQDLNILDRGRHF. The chain is built from TRBV4-1 and TRBJ1-5, with TRBD1 matching 8 bases. Germline V gene sequence: CDR1 MGHRA, CDR2 YSYEKL. The V segment lost 0 bases and the J segment 16 bases; nucleotides outside the gene matches: 17. CDR3 length: 16 residues.